In its sample, the clone carrying this T cell receptor (beta chain) was seen many times. Its target is unknown. This sample is drawn from a study of CD8 T cells in ankylosing spondylitis. General observations from the study: What seemed typical of ankylosing spondylitis blood was a TCR beta motif built from several highly homologous variants. Disease-linked clones displayed a CD8+ phenotype and appeared relatively rarely in peripheral blood.

Quantitative 5'-RACE with molecular barcodes was used to make the TCR beta libraries. TCRdb re-derived calls from the 5' RACE reads in MiXCR, one entry per CDR3 protein. This table has about 540,000 distinct CDR3 sequences, roughly 13% appearing once. The germline V gene encodes CDR1 MGHRA and CDR2 YSYEKL. V lost 0 bases and J 3 bases, leaving 8 bases between the germline ends. This CDR3 is built from 14 residues. The sequence derives from a male donor with ankylosing spondylitis. Sequencing was carried out using blood, either unsorted or a sorted T cell fraction (not recorded which). V gene TRBV4-1 combines with J gene TRBJ2-5, with D possibly TRBD2 on 5 matching bases. CDR3 in amino acids: CASSQELAKETQYF. The CDR3 DNA reads TGCGCCAGCAGCCAAGAATTAGCGAAAGAGACCCAGTACTTC.